This TCR beta chain was captured by sequencing in a study of vaccination and CD4 T cells after COVID-19. The V gene's germline CDR1 is MNHEY and CDR2 SVGAGI. This CDR3 comprises 17 residues. V was clipped by 4 bases and J by 1 base, with 19 bases between them. Sequenced with the Oncomine TCR Beta short-read assay was DNA taken from cultured CD4+ T cells. MiXCR was run by TCRdb on the PCR reads, yielding one entry per CDR3 protein. The table records 15,000 to 20,000 distinct CDR3 sequences, just under 55% of them present only once. Treatment denoted: approximately 11-day PBMC culture with coronavirus spike peptide pools or control peptides (ViraFEST assay). As concerns this clonotype: No antigen is known for it.

The chain links TRBV6-5 to TRBJ1-1; D not resolved. The receptor's source is a human donor who had recovered from COVID-19. The sample taken for sequencing was CD4+ T cells from blood, cultured in vitro. CDR3 residues: CASSFPGSPARNTEAFF. CDR3 sequence (DNA): TGTGCCAGCAGTTTCCCGGGCTCTCCCGCGAGGAACACTGAAGCTTTCTTT.